Sequencing of this T cell receptor beta chain was carried out in a study of beta chain features in type 1 diabetes (dated by TCRdb to 2016 to 2019). Regarding the research as a whole: Mean age, gender distribution, total cell number and subset yield did not differ between patients and healthy donors. Regulatory and stem cell-like memory subsets were obtained from only 8 patients and roughly eight healthy donors, while naive and central memory subsets were obtained from all 28 donors. A total of just under 110,000,000 sorted cells were examined across all samples, and RNA yield correlated strongly with the number of cells per subset. The study compared TCRB repertoires of sorted circulating CD4+ T cell subsets between recently diagnosed type 1 diabetes patients and matched healthy donors. Here is what the overall study found, with its caveats: Shorter templates might be favored by PCR, yet because patient and control samples were amplified and corrected together, any such skew would affect both groups equally. At VDJ recombination sites, type 1 diabetes patients had fewer insertions and more deleted nucleotides, which implies abnormalities in thymic rearrangement. Only small numbers of individuals were included in the HLA sub-analyses, which left unresolved whether HLA type had any influence on TCRB rearrangement. The naive, central memory and regulatory TCRB repertoires appeared to resemble one another more closely among patients than among healthy donors. Type 1 diabetes patients showed a moderate but significant shortening of TCRB CDR3 length in all four CD4+ subsets. Sequencing cDNA rather than genomic DNA could over-represent highly expressing activated cells, although activation and CD3 levels did not differ between groups.

Measured from the cysteine to the phenylalanine, the CDR3 is 14 residues long. Only CDR3 DNA is held: 42 bases, read in frame from base 1. V ends up 8 bases short and J 3 bases short, with an unmatched junction base count of 8. According to the germline V gene, CDR1 reads KGHSH and CDR2 reads LQKENI. The High Capacity cDNA Reverse Transcription Kit was used to reverse transcribe all of the isolated RNA, meaning that expressed TCRB transcripts were what got sequenced. Deep immunoSEQ sequencing was performed on naive, central memory and regulatory T cell samples, with an average of approximately 3.9 million total reads per sample. Sorted cells were lysed in RLT buffer, and RNA was extracted using DNase-treated RNeasy Micro or Mini kits according to cell number. Each cell subset was processed separately to prevent cross-contamination, with patient and healthy donor samples processed together. Using the immunoSEQ multiplex PCR, TCRB sequences were amplified from cDNA into 87-bp fragments spanning the CDR3 region. Sequencing of the amplicons was performed on the Illumina HiSeq platform. On the study's bioinformatics: Synthetic template baselines were used to correct PCR bias computationally, reads within Hamming distance 2 were collapsed together, and singletons that could not be merged were discarded. Reads were aligned to IMGT to assign V, D and J genes, CDR3 length, and insertions or deletions at six rearrangement sites. Within each subset, clonotype counts were normalized to sorted cell number, after which true diversity and Gini coefficients were computed with the tcR R package. The overlap coefficient, calculated on TCRB nucleotide sequences, was used to measure repertoire sharing. Out-of-frame TCRB sequences from naive cells were analyzed to stand in for the pre-selection repertoire. As stored in TCRdb, this immuneACCESS dataset retains in-frame rearrangements with V and J assigned. A fraction of the clones does not appear; measured against another copy, unresolved V genes explain less than half of the discrepancy, and the remainder lacks a known reason. V and J calls and clone size follow that table, whereas D and trimming were derived from the DNA. For this sample there are a few hundred thousand clones; roughly 15% appear just once. In total, the top ten clones hold approximately 0.019% of the sample.

Each donor gave one peripheral blood draw, around 100 mL on average, collected into heparinised tubes. A BD FACSAria II was used to sort naive, central memory, regulatory and stem cell-like memory CD4+ T cells with a panel that included CD45RO, CCR7, CD25, CD127, CD95 and CD27. Every sorted population had a purity above 98%. Right away, PBMCs were isolated by Lymphoprep density gradient centrifugation and were stained directly, with no culture step. So that batch effects would be minimized, each experiment stained and sorted samples in pairs, pairing one healthy donor with one patient. This clone was counted only a few times. Its antigen remains unidentified. No much larger clonotype is one base removed from it; base qualities were not supplied.

The chain employs TRBV18 and TRBJ2-5; 8 nucleotides in the junction match TRBD1. This receptor was obtained from a young woman in good health. The sequenced sample was naive CD4+ T cells from blood. This sample's cell subset or site label indicates: true naive CD4+ T cells. The CDR3 region: CASTPGQVEETQYF. The nucleotides are TGTGCCAGCACTCCGGGACAGGTAGAAGAGACCCAGTACTTC.